The clone carrying this TCR beta chain was detected many times. Antigen unknown. The data are from a study of T cells in Graves' hyperthyroidism and ophthalmopathy. General study findings and limits: Most clonotypes expanded in thyroid above 0.001 were likewise present in blood.

There are 12 residues in the CDR3. Germline V lookup: CDR1 MNHNS, CDR2 SASEGT. V shed 2 bases and J shed 7 bases, with 9 bases lying between them. The PBMCs studied were ones that came from 8 to 10 ml fresh peripheral blood. TCR beta CDR3 region amplification was performed from RNA transcripts. TCR CDR3 underwent first-round RT-PCR with the HTBI primer set. Each CDR3 protein gets one entry after TCRdb re-called the multiplex PCR reads with MiXCR. The table records almost 350,000 distinct CDR3 sequences, 15% to 20% of them present only once. Material: blood. J is TRBJ2-7 and V is TRBV6-1; D ambiguous. The clonotype was recovered from a woman aged 40 to 49 with Graves' ophthalmopathy. CDR3 amino acids: CASSELVWEQYF. In DNA form, the CDR3 reads TGTGCCAGCAGTGAATTAGTTTGGGAGCAGTACTTC.